Below, 7 T cell receptor beta chains from the same sample are listed, as sequenced in a study of technical replicates of blood from a few donors (dated by TCRdb to 2016 to 2017). Library preparation employed the immunoSEQ multiplex PCR assay. This immuneACCESS table, as held by TCRdb, lists in-frame sequences with V and J called but not all clones. Of the missing ones, under half trace to an unresolved V gene in checked studies; the others have no known cause. The sample records almost 70,000 clones, 88% of which are singletons. Less than 5% of the sample is in the top ten clones. The sequencing sample was made of PBMCs. The receptor set was obtained from a human donor in good health. Some clones in this sample may be carry-over from other donors' samples.

The V gene is TRBV19, the J gene TRBJ1-6; 9 bases are shared with TRBD1. The trim removed 6 bases at V and 7 bases at J, leaving 7 bases unmatched. This CDR3 spans 15 amino acids. The germline CDR1 and CDR2 sequences are LNHDA and SQIVND (reference sequence). The CDR3 region is CASSVGTGTNSPLHF. The CDR3 coding sequence is TGTGCCAGTAGCGTAGGGACAGGGACGAATTCACCCCTCCACTTT.

This clone showed up many times. V is TRBV10-2 and J is TRBJ2-3, with D maybe TRBD2 (5 bases). The length of the CDR3 is 11 residues. Trimming removed 9 bases from V and 6 bases from J, with 10 bases in between. The germline V gene encodes CDR1 WSHSY and CDR2 SAAADI. CDR3 coding DNA: TGCGCCAGTGGAGAGGGTGATACGCAGTATTTT. Its protein product is CASGEGDTQYF.

This chain uses TRBV5-4 with TRBJ2-6; no reliable D call. The CDR3 is 15 amino acids. In germline, CDR1 is SGHNT, CDR2 YYREEE (reference sequence). The V and J ends lost 4 bases and 1 base respectively, with 9 bases between them. The CDR3 DNA is TGTGCCAGCAGCCGCGAATCGTCTGGGGCCAACGTCCTGACTTTC. As protein: CASSRESSGANVLTF. Together with reference TRBV5-4 and TRBJ2-6, the CDR3 gives the full variable domain: ETGVTQSPTHLIKTRGQQVTLRCSSQSGHNTVSWYQQALGQGPQFIFQYYREEENGRGNFPPRFSGLQFPNYSSELNVNALELDDSALYLCASSRESSGANVLTFGAGSRLTVL.

The chain couples TRBV5-5 to TRBJ1-1; D unresolved. The ends were cut back, 2 bases at V and 0 bases at J, with 11 bases in the middle. The CDR3 has 15 amino acids. CDR1 and CDR2 (germline): SGHKS, YYEKEE (reference sequence). The CDR3 sequence: CASSFTRAMNTEAFF. In DNA, the CDR3 is TGTGCCAGCAGCTTCACGAGGGCTATGAACACTGAAGCTTTCTTT.

The V call is TRBV7-2, the J call TRBJ2-7, with D perhaps matching TRBD1 (5 bases). Germline-derived CDR1 and CDR2 are SGHTA and FQGNSA. V lost 5 bases and J lost 4, with 21 bases in between. CDR3 length: 16 residues. Here the CDR3 reads CASSPGRWAGLYEQYF. The CDR3 nucleotides are TGTGCCAGCAGCCCAGGACGATGGGCAGGGTTGTACGAGCAGTACTTC.

J is TRBJ2-5 and V is TRBV10-3; 7 bases agree with TRBD2. CDR3 length equals 14 residues. Germline assignment: CDR1 ENHRY and CDR2 SYGVKD. Trimming took 6 bases from V and 4 from J; bases not matched to a gene: 8. DNA of the CDR3: TGTGCCATCAGCCCGACTAGCAGCCGAGAGACCCAGTACTTC. This translates into CAISPTSSRETQYF.

V usage is TRBV29-1 and J usage is TRBJ2-3; 13 bases align to TRBD2. The CDR3 extends over 16 amino acids. Germline V CDR1 and CDR2: SQVTM, ANQGSEA. With V trimmed by 4 bases and J by 0 bases, 4 bases remained unmatched. The CDR3 sequence is CSVGGLAGLSTDTQYF. The CDR3, as DNA: TGCAGCGTTGGGGGACTAGCGGGACTTAGCACAGATACGCAGTATTTT.